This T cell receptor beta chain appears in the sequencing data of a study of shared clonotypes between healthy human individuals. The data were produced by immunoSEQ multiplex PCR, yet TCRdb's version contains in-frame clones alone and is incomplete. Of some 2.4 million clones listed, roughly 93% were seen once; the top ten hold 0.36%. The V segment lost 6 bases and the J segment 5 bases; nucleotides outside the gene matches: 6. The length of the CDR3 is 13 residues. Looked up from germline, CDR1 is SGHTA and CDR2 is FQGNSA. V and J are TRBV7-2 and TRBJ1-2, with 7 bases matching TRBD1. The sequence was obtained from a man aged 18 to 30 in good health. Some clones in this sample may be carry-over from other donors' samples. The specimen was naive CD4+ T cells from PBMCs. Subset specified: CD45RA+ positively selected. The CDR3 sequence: CASRLGTEYGYTF. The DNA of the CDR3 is TGTGCCAGCAGACTAGGGACAGAGTATGGCTACACCTTC. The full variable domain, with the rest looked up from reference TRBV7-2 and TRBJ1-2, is GAGVSQSPSNKVTEKGKDVELRCDPISGHTALYWYRQSLGQGLEFLIYFQGNSAPDKSGLPSDRFSAERTGGSVSTLTIQRTQQEDSAVYLCASRLGTEYGYTFGSGTRLTVV.